This is a list of T cell receptor beta chains from one sample in a study of blood T cell repertoires in COVID-19. Profiling relied on immunoSEQ multiplex PCR, and the TCRdb table lists in-frame clones only, not all of them. Of 350,000 to 450,000 clones in the sample, around nine tenths were seen once. Sequenced sample: peripheral blood. These receptors came from a human donor in a cohort sampled during active COVID-19. Both conserved end residues are part of each CDR3. The D gene is left open where the match is weak. Some rows have no size entry. The others give once, few or many, or a class for an expanded clone.

V,J,D,size,DNA,CDR3
TRBV7-2,TRBJ2-5,NA,NA,TGTGCCAGCAGCCCCGTGTGGAGCGGAAGAGAGACCCAGTACTTC,CASSPVWSGRETQYF
TRBV12-3/TRBV12-4,TRBJ2-1,NA,once,TGTGCCAGCAGTCGGGAAGCCTACAATGAGCAGTTCTTC,CASSREAYNEQFF
TRBV11-2,TRBJ2-7,NA,NA,TGTGCCAGCAGCTTATCGGCCAGGGTCTACGAGCAGTACTTC,CASSLSARVYEQYF
TRBV19,TRBJ2-1,NA,NA,TGTGCCAGTGGGACAGGGGTACTAGCGGGAGCCCTGAGCTCCTACAATGAGCAGTTCTTC,CASGTGVLAGALSSYNEQFF
TRBV3-1/TRBV3-2,TRBJ2-4,TRBD2,NA,TGTGCCAGCAGCCAAGATTCTGCCCGACTAGCGGGAGTTTTGAAAAACATTCAGTACTTC,CASSQDSARLAGVLKNIQYF
TRBV23-1,TRBJ1-6,NA,NA,TGCGCCAGCAGCCACCTATTCCCTAGGTTCCCCTCCTATAATTCACCCCTCCACTTT,CASSHLFPRFPSYNSPLHF
TRBV30,TRBJ2-7,NA,NA,TGTGCCTGGAGTTCTGATAGTCCAGAGCAGTACTTC,CAWSSDSPEQYF
TRBV5-1,TRBJ2-7,TRBD1,NA,TGCGCCAGCAGGCTACAGGGGCAACCCTACGAGCAGTACTTC,CASRLQGQPYEQYF
TRBV7-8,TRBJ1-1,NA,NA,TGTGCCAGCAGCTTAGTTAGCGACACTGAAGCTTTCTTT,CASSLVSDTEAFF
TRBV5-1,TRBJ2-2,TRBD2,NA,TGCGCCAGCAGCTTGGGCGGGGGTGAGAACACCGGGGAGCTGTTTTTT,CASSLGGGENTGELFF
TRBV30,TRBJ1-1,NA,NA,TGTGCCTGGACAGGGGTATGGGGCACTGAAGCTTTCTTT,CAWTGVWGTEAFF
TRBV6-1,TRBJ1-2,NA,NA,TGTGCCAGCAGTCCGGCAGGGAATGTCTATGGCTACACCTTC,CASSPAGNVYGYTF
TRBV6-2/TRBV6-3,TRBJ2-1,TRBD2,once,TGTGCCAGCAGTTCCCGGGACTACTACAATGAGCAGTTCTTC,CASSSRDYYNEQFF
TRBV24-1,TRBJ2-1,TRBD1,NA,TGTGCCACCAGTGATTTCGACAGGGGGTTTGAGCAGTTCTTC,CATSDFDRGFEQFF
TRBV24-1,TRBJ2-5,TRBD1,NA,TGTGCCACCAGTGAGGGGGGACAGGTGGTTCAAGAGACCCAGTACTTC,CATSEGGQVVQETQYF
TRBV23-1,TRBJ2-7,NA,NA,TGCGCCAGCAGTAGGGGGTCGAAGACCTACGAGCAGTACTTC,CASSRGSKTYEQYF
TRBV10-3,TRBJ2-1,TRBD2,NA,TGTGCCATCAGTGCGGGGGGAGGGGACAATGAGCAGTTCTTC,CAISAGGGDNEQFF
TRBV5-1,TRBJ2-7,TRBD1,NA,TGCGCCAGCAGCTCCGGGACAGGGGTTTCAATATCCTACGAGCAGTACTTC,CASSSGTGVSISYEQYF